This T cell receptor beta chain is from a study of CD4 T cells in relation to SARS-CoV-2 and coronaviruses. Study-level information: After less than 11 days of antigen culture, PBMC TCR beta CDR3s were sequenced. Median patient age was nearly 40 years, spanning 21 to 72 years. Two subjects were Hispanic; patients were 8 males and a handful of females.

The V gene lost 2 bases and the J gene lost 2 bases, with 6 bases spanning the gap. This CDR3 comprises 14 residues. Germline CDR1 is SEHNR and CDR2 is FQNEAQ (reference sequence). About this clone: Its cognate antigen is unknown.

Naive or memory CD4+ cells were cultured 1:1 with T cell-depleted PBMCs plus CEF. Libraries were prepared by immunoSEQ multiplex PCR; TCRdb keeps only in-frame clonotypes and omits some of them. Altogether around 41,000 clones are present, approximately 80% being singletons, with the ten largest covering roughly 1.2%. The clonotype comes from an adult with COVID-19. The rearrangement uses TRBV7-9 and TRBJ1-4; no firm D call. Sequenced sample: naive CD4+ T cells from PBMCs, cultured in vitro. Subset reported: naive CD4+ T cells isolated by negative enrichment. CDR3: CASSLMITNEKLFF. The CDR3 nucleotides are TGTGCCAGCAGCTTAATGATTACTAATGAAAAACTGTTTTTT.